This section outlines one T cell receptor beta chain sequence together with its context. Its specificity is unknown. Via the markers CD45RO/CCR7/CD25/CD127/CD95/CD27, stem cell-like memory, regulatory, central memory and naive CD4+ cells were sorted. These data belong to a study of beta chain features in type 1 diabetes. Findings and caveats of the study: The study found fewer insertions and more deletions at VDJ junctions in type 1 diabetes patients.

The whole isolated RNA underwent reverse transcription, so sequencing captured expressed TCRB transcripts. This table comes from immunoSEQ multiplex PCR, and its TCRdb copy is limited to in-frame clones, with some not included. This sample has under 900,000 clones; 17% occur once, and the top ten carry 0.02% to 0.03%. The germline V and J ends were trimmed by 1 base and 4 bases, with 11 bases remaining between them. Germline V CDR1 and CDR2: SGHTA, FQGTGA. The length of the CDR3 is 15 residues. This TCR was sampled from a woman under 30 in good health. Sequenced material: naive CD4+ T cells from blood. J is TRBJ2-1 and V is TRBV7-3, with D perhaps TRBD2 (6 bases). CDR3 bases: TGTGCCAGCAGCTTAAAGGCTAGCGCGTACAATGAGCAGTTCTTC. Translated, it gives CASSLKASAYNEQFF.